Listed below are T cell receptor beta chains from one sample, sequenced in a study of T-cell reconstitution after alpha-beta-depleted transplantation in children. From the PCR reads, TCRdb called clonotypes with MiXCR, one entry per CDR3 protein. The table shows some 200,000 distinct CDR3 sequences, with approximately 8.4% occurring only once. The sequencing used PBMCs, mostly from graft donor cells, collected 360 days after TCRalphabeta/CD19-depleted stem cell transplant. These receptors were collected from a male patient between 2 and 15 years old who had a stem cell transplant for acute myeloid leukemia, so the T cells may come from the graft donor. The CDR3 runs from the conserved cysteine through the conserved F or W. The D gene is left open where the match is weak. Clone size, where shown, is once, few, many, or a class for clones that have expanded.

v_gene: TRBV5-8; j_gene: TRBJ2-3; abundance: many; d_gene: NA; len: 13; CDR3aa: CASSLLGADTQYF; CDR3nt: TGTGCCAGCAGCTTGCTTGGAGCAGATACGCAGTATTTT
v_gene: TRBV7-6; j_gene: TRBJ2-3; abundance: few; d_gene: NA; len: 15; CDR3aa: CASSPRWESTDTQYF; CDR3nt: TGTGCCAGCAGCCCTAGATGGGAGAGCACAGATACGCAGTATTTT
v_gene: TRBV27; j_gene: TRBJ2-2; abundance: NA; d_gene: NA; len: 14; CDR3aa: CASSSLVGAGELFF; CDR3nt: TGTGCCAGCAGTTCTTTAGTGGGGGCCGGGGAGCTGTTTTTT
v_gene: TRBV20-1; j_gene: TRBJ2-1; abundance: many; d_gene: TRBD2; len: 15; CDR3aa: CSAPLATSGINEQFF; CDR3nt: TGCAGTGCCCCTCTCGCGACTAGCGGGATAAATGAGCAGTTCTTC
v_gene: TRBV6-2/TRBV6-3; j_gene: TRBJ2-5; abundance: few; d_gene: NA; len: 15; CDR3aa: CASSYSTPTQETQYF; CDR3nt: TGTGCCAGCAGTTACTCGACACCAACCCAAGAGACCCAGTACTTC
v_gene: TRBV5-1; j_gene: TRBJ2-5; abundance: many; d_gene: NA; len: 13; CDR3aa: CASSLADQETQYF; CDR3nt: TGCGCCAGCAGCTTGGCAGACCAAGAGACCCAGTACTTC
v_gene: TRBV7-8; j_gene: TRBJ2-3; abundance: NA; d_gene: TRBD1; len: 15; CDR3aa: CASSLGDRREDTQYF; CDR3nt: TGTGCCAGCAGCTTAGGGGACAGGAGGGAAGATACGCAGTATTTT
v_gene: TRBV7-2; j_gene: TRBJ2-5; abundance: few; d_gene: NA; len: 13; CDR3aa: CASSSARVETQYF; CDR3nt: TGTGCCAGCAGCTCCGCCCGCGTAGAGACCCAGTACTTC
v_gene: TRBV12-3/TRBV12-4; j_gene: TRBJ2-5; abundance: few; d_gene: NA; len: 14; CDR3aa: CASSHWTVQETQYF; CDR3nt: TGTGCCAGCAGCCACTGGACAGTGCAAGAGACCCAGTACTTC
v_gene: TRBV12-3/TRBV12-4; j_gene: TRBJ2-4; abundance: many; d_gene: NA; len: 15; CDR3aa: CASSPRGLAKNIQYF; CDR3nt: TGTGCCAGCAGCCCGAGGGGATTAGCCAAAAACATTCAGTACTTC